This paragraph reports one T cell receptor beta chain. This receptor's antigen is unknown. Base qualities are missing; no much larger clone stands one base away. These data are taken from a study of blood T cell repertoires in COVID-19 (dated by TCRdb to 2020 to 2021). Regarding the complete study: Samples covering the acute and convalescent phases of COVID-19 were provided by collaborators in the United States, Italy and Spain. The repertoires were released in a freely available public database meant as a resource for research on the immune response to SARS-CoV-2. Deeply sampled blood TCRbeta repertoires from subjects exposed to, actively infected with, or recovered from COVID-19 were included in the dataset. Samples came from the ongoing ImmuneRACE study (first 160 participants) plus 1,254 subjects from 6 global collaborators. The sample metadata nearly always contained a de-identified subject ID, COVID-19 status, age in years and sex. The prospective study material was composed of cDNA or gDNA derived from T cells, B-cell-depleted T cells, or PBMCs. Where available, HLA class I and class II types were obtained from metadata supplied by the sample provider rather than from assay-based typing. Paper-wide results and their limitations: How much clinical and demographic metadata was included differed by source and by participant, and the metadata was provided uncurated.

Collaborating institutions collected whole blood in K2EDTA tubes following their own protocols. Collaborator samples were shipped for TCRbeta analysis as frozen whole blood, isolated PBMCs, or DNA extracted from either sample type. TCRbeta CDR3 regions were amplified from genomic DNA by means of the immunoSEQ Assay, a bias-controlled multiplex PCR. Per the original workflow: The number of nucleated cells in each sample was estimated by amplification of reference gene primers within the assay. To quantify the absolute abundance of each unique TCRbeta CDR3 rearrangement, sequence reads were collapsed and filtered. For each sample, productive Simpson clonality was calculated by taking the square root of Simpson's diversity index across productive rearrangements. TCRdb obtained this table from immuneACCESS and retained in-frame rearrangements with V and J assigned. These tables miss some clones; where compared with another copy, unresolved V genes account for less than half of the shortfall, and the remainder is unexplained. V, J and clone size reflect that table, while D and trimming were determined from the DNA. In all, the sample holds around 72,000 clones, and around four fifths of those were seen once. Roughly 18% of the sample is taken by the ten largest.

In the germline V gene, CDR1 corresponds to SGHDN and CDR2 to FVKESK. The CDR3 contains 17 residues, cysteine and phenylalanine counted. Only the CDR3 DNA is retained, 51 bases long and in frame from the first base. Trimming removed 4 bases from V and 6 bases from J, leaving 22 bases between the germline ends. The chain links TRBV14 with TRBJ2-1; TRBD1 could be the D gene, as 6 bases match. This receptor was obtained from a woman aged 80 or over with acute or convalescent COVID-19. The specimen sequenced was peripheral blood. The CDR3 protein sequence reads: CASSRGLGTLKANEQFF. DNA sequence: TGTGCCAGCAGCCGGGGGCTTGGGACCCTCAAGGCCAATGAGCAGTTCTTC.